This entry lists 30 T cell receptor beta chains sequenced from one sample in a study of blood T cell repertoires in COVID-19. Using immunoSEQ multiplex PCR, the repertoire was profiled, and TCRdb retains in-frame clones only, with some absent. The sample has 250,000 to 350,000 clones; 70% to 90% are singletons. Sequenced input: peripheral blood. These receptors all come from a man in his late teens or twenties who had recovered from COVID-19.

This chain connects TRBV2 to TRBJ1-4, with D possibly matching TRBD1 (6 bases). The CDR3 spans 12 residues. The germline gives CDR1 SNHLY, CDR2 FYNNEI. The V gene lost 4 bases and the J gene lost 6 bases, with 6 bases spanning the gap. CDR3 sequence reads: CASSGQDEKLFF. The CDR3 nucleotides read TGTGCCAGCAGTGGACAGGATGAAAAACTGTTTTTT.

V usage is TRBV18 and J usage is TRBJ2-2; the D gene is possibly TRBD1 (5 bases). V lost 5 bases, J lost 4 bases, and 8 bases lay in between. Germline CDR1 and CDR2: KGHSH and LQKENI. CDR3 length equals 13 residues. This chain's CDR3 is CASSERGTGELFF. Here the CDR3 DNA reads TGTGCCAGCTCAGAAAGGGGCACCGGGGAGCTGTTTTTT.

The rearrangement links TRBV30 to TRBJ2-1, with D possibly matching TRBD2 (6 bases). Looked up from germline, CDR1 is GTSNPN and CDR2 is SVGIG (reference sequence). This CDR3 comprises 15 residues. The V end was cut by 7 bases, the J end by 10 bases, with 26 bases between. CDR3 sequence reads: CASVILASGNGEQFF. The CDR3, as DNA: TGTGCCTCAGTTATACTAGCCTCCGGTAATGGGGAGCAGTTCTTC.

This clone was observed a single time. The chain combines TRBV5-1 with TRBJ2-7; 12 bases fit TRBD1. V shed 4 bases and J 5 bases; nucleotides not matched to a gene: 1. From germline, CDR1 is SGHRS and CDR2 YFSETQ. The CDR3 loop spans 13 amino acids. CDR3 coding DNA: TGCGCCAGCAGCGGGACAGGGGGCGACGAGCAGTACTTC. It encodes CASSGTGGDEQYF.

The chain couples TRBV5-1 to TRBJ2-3; 11 bases are shared with TRBD1. This CDR3 contains 16 residues. V dropped 4 bases and J dropped 3; count of bases not matched to a gene: 7. Germline CDR1 SGHRS, CDR2 YFSETQ. The CDR3, as DNA: TGCGCCAGCAGCGTCGGACAGGGGGCGCCTACAGATACGCAGTATTTT. It specifies CASSVGQGAPTDTQYF.

Written as DNA, the CDR3 is TGTGCCAGCAGCTTAGGGGCTAGCGGGGGGTTTGATACGCAGTATTTT. Amino acids: CASSLGASGGFDTQYF. The chain has TRBV11-2 and TRBJ2-3; 11 bases line up with TRBD2. CDR3 length equals 16 residues. CDR1 is SGHAT, CDR2 FQNNGV, per germline. V lost 1 base, J lost 6 bases, and 6 bases stayed unmatched.

Only a few counts were recorded for this clone. The chain has TRBV19 and TRBJ1-5; D is ambiguous. Trimming left V 10 bases short and J 5 bases short, with 15 bases between. Germline CDR1 and CDR2: LNHDA and SQIVND (reference sequence). CDR3 size: 13 residues. The CDR3 DNA follows: TGTGCCACCCGGGGAGGAACCCATCAGCCCCAGCATTTT. The encoded protein is CATRGGTHQPQHF.

In DNA form, the CDR3 reads TGTGCCAGTTGCAGGGAAAGTGCGACTTTGGGAAACACCATATATTTT. Translating gives CASCRESATLGNTIYF. The V call is TRBV19, the J call TRBJ1-3; possibly TRBD1 for D (5 bases). Looked up from germline, CDR1 is LNHDA and CDR2 is SQIVND (reference sequence). The CDR3 runs to 16 residues. V dropped 8 bases and J dropped 4 bases, with 21 bases sitting between them.

V and J are TRBV7-3 and TRBJ2-1, with 8 positions matching TRBD2. After removal of 3 bases from V and 4 bases from J, the junction contained 8 bases not matched to a gene. The CDR3 is 16 residues long. Germline CDR1 and CDR2: SGHTA and FQGTGA. In DNA, the CDR3 is TGTGCCAGCAGCTTGGAATTAGCGGGATTTTACAATGAGCAGTTCTTC. Translating it yields CASSLELAGFYNEQFF.

This clone was recorded only once. The rearrangement uses TRBV14 and TRBJ1-4, with D perhaps TRBD1 (6 bases). Germline V lookup: CDR1 SGHDN, CDR2 FVKESK. The CDR3 spans 15 residues. Trimming pared 4 bases from V and 8 bases from J, leaving 17 bases between. The CDR3 protein is CASSLTSGVGEKLFF. The CDR3 DNA reads as TGTGCCAGCAGCCTAACCTCAGGGGTAGGGGAAAAACTGTTTTTT.

This chain connects TRBV27 to TRBJ2-1; the match to TRBD2 covers 14 bases. The CDR3 runs 16 residues. V was pared by 5 bases and J by 6 bases, with 6 bases of the junction left unmatched. Looked up from germline, CDR1 is MNHEY and CDR2 is SMNVEV (reference sequence). The CDR3 spells CASSPRTSGGSNEQFF. In DNA form, the CDR3 reads TGTGCCAGCAGTCCACGGACTAGCGGGGGGAGCAATGAGCAGTTCTTC.

This chain connects TRBV9 to TRBJ1-2; 11 positions agree with TRBD1. Losses at the gene ends were 4 bases for V and 4 bases for J; bases not matched to a gene: 9. This CDR3 spans 16 amino acids. Germline V gene lookup returns CDR1 SGDLS and CDR2 YYNGEE. The CDR3 DNA reads as TGTGCCAGCAGCCCTTCACCGGACAGGGGGCTCTATGGCTACACCTTC. It codes for CASSPSPDRGLYGYTF.

This chain connects TRBV7-6 to TRBJ2-1, with 15 bases lining up with TRBD2. Germline V gene lookup returns CDR1 SGHVS and CDR2 FNYEAQ. The CDR3 covers 15 residues. V lost 3 bases, J lost 6 bases, and 0 bases stayed unmatched. The CDR3 sequence is CASSLGLAGGNEQFF. CDR3 DNA sequence: TGTGCCAGCAGCTTGGGACTAGCGGGGGGCAATGAGCAGTTCTTC.

The chain has TRBV19 and TRBJ1-5; no firm D call. The CDR3 length is 15 residues. The ends were cut back, 1 base at V and 6 bases at J, with 13 bases in the middle. Germline V gene sequence: CDR1 LNHDA, CDR2 SQIVND (reference sequence). As DNA, the CDR3 is TGTGCCAGTAGTATAGGGACTTACTTCTCTCAGCCCCAGCATTTT. Protein: CASSIGTYFSQPQHF.

The genes are TRBV27 and TRBJ1-6, with no clear D. The CDR3 covers 14 residues. Germline CDR1 and CDR2: MNHEY and SMNVEV (reference sequence). V lost 4 bases and J lost 7, with 11 bases in between. The CDR3 reads CASSSLARNSPLHF. The CDR3 coding sequence is TGTGCCAGCAGTTCGCTCGCTAGAAATTCACCCCTCCACTTT.

Here the CDR3 reads CASSPMTGNTEAFF. The DNA for the CDR3 is TGTGCCAGCTCACCCATGACAGGGAACACTGAAGCTTTCTTT. V and J are TRBV18 and TRBJ1-1, with a weak D call TRBD1 (6 bases). Germline V gene data show CDR1 as KGHSH and CDR2 as LQKENI. The CDR3 spans 14 residues. Deletions cut 3 bases from V and 1 base from J, with 9 bases between.

The rearrangement uses TRBV10-3 and TRBJ2-7, with 8 bases aligning to TRBD1. The V segment lost 5 bases and the J segment 6 bases; nucleotides outside the gene matches: 6. This CDR3 contains 13 residues. CDR1 and CDR2 from the germline V gene are ENHRY and SYGVKD. As DNA, the CDR3 is TGTGCCATCAGTTCCGGACAGGGTGGCGAGCAGTACTTC. As protein: CAISSGQGGEQYF.

This chain connects TRBV27 to TRBJ2-7, with a tentative D call TRBD1 (6 bases). Trimming left V 4 bases short and J 3 bases short, with 22 bases between. The CDR3 totals 17 residues. The germline CDR1 and CDR2 sequences are MNHEY and SMNVEV (reference sequence). As DNA, the CDR3 is TGTGCCAGCAGTTCCCTCTACACAGGGTTCGCGGGCTACGAGCAGTACTTC. Its protein is CASSSLYTGFAGYEQYF.

The V gene is TRBV5-1, the J gene TRBJ1-2, with 11 bases aligning to TRBD1. Losses at the gene ends were 0 bases for V and 5 bases for J; bases not matched to a gene: 3. The CDR3 spans 15 residues. Germline lookup yields CDR1 SGHRS and CDR2 YFSETQ. As DNA, the CDR3 is TGCGCCAGCAGCTTGGCCGGGACAGGGGGATATGGCTACACCTTC. It is translated as CASSLAGTGGYGYTF.

This chain connects TRBV4-1 to TRBJ2-1; D unclear. V was pared by 1 base and J by 4 bases, with 8 bases between. The CDR3 loop spans 14 amino acids. CDR1 and CDR2 (germline): MGHRA, YSYEKL. The CDR3 DNA is TGCGCCAGCAGCCAAGTGGCCGCTTACAATGAGCAGTTCTTC. Encoded protein: CASSQVAAYNEQFF.

The chain employs TRBV19 and TRBJ1-4; weak D call: TRBD1 (5 bases). Germline V gene lookup returns CDR1 LNHDA and CDR2 SQIVND (reference sequence). With 5 bases removed from V and 4 bases from J, the gap between germline ends came to 14 bases. The CDR3 is 15 residues long. CDR3 DNA sequence: TGTGCCAGTAGTGCGTCTGGGGGGATTAATGAAAAACTGTTTTTT. Protein: CASSASGGINEKLFF. Full variable domain (missing parts from reference TRBV19 and TRBJ1-4): DGGITQSPKYLFRKEGQNVTLSCEQNLNHDAMYWYRQDPGQGLRLIYYSQIVNDFQKGDIAEGYSVSREKKESFPLTVTSAQKNPTAFYLCASSASGGINEKLFFGSGTQLSVL.

CDR3 sequence: CASSVDSNTEAFF. In DNA, the CDR3 is TGTGCCAGCAGCGTAGACTCGAACACTGAAGCTTTCTTT. The chain is built from TRBV2 and TRBJ1-1; D is unclear. This CDR3 is built from 13 residues. Trimming took 6 bases from V and 1 from J, leaving 9 bases between them. Germline CDR1 and CDR2: SNHLY and FYNNEI.

The chain joins TRBV4-3 to TRBJ2-7; weak D call: TRBD1 (5 bases). V lost 1 base to trimming and J lost 3 bases, with 13 bases between them. CDR3 length: 15 amino acids. Germline CDR1 reads LGHNA; CDR2 reads YSLEER. CDR3 nucleotides: TGCGCCAGCAGCCAAGGAAGGGGTCCAATCTACGAGCAGTACTTC. It specifies CASSQGRGPIYEQYF.

This clone was observed many times. The chain has TRBV2 and TRBJ2-1, with 9 positions matching TRBD2. The J segment lost 3 bases and the V segment lost 7 bases, leaving 4 bases of the junction unmatched. Per germline, CDR1 SNHLY and CDR2 FYNNEI. This CDR3 is built from 14 residues. Here the CDR3 reads CASKTSGVYNEQFF. CDR3 DNA sequence: TGTGCCAGCAAGACTAGCGGCGTCTACAATGAGCAGTTCTTC.

The genes are TRBV28 and TRBJ1-2; D might be TRBD1 (5 bases). The CDR3 covers 13 residues. Germline values: CDR1 MDHEN, CDR2 SYDVKM. V was trimmed by 10 bases and J by 2 bases, leaving 14 bases between them. In DNA, the CDR3 is TGTGCCACAGAGCACAGGCAAAACTATGGCTACACCTTC. Translation: CATEHRQNYGYTF.

CDR3: CASSSTLTVNTEAFF. The CDR3 nucleotides read TGTGCCAGCAGCTCCACCTTGACAGTGAACACTGAAGCTTTCTTT. This rearrangement joins TRBV7-6 to TRBJ1-1, with a tentative D call TRBD1 (5 bases). The CDR3 has 15 residues. Trimming pared 4 bases from V and 0 bases from J, leaving 12 bases between. The germline CDR1 and CDR2 sequences are SGHVS and FNYEAQ. The full variable domain, with the rest looked up from reference TRBV7-6 and TRBJ1-1, is GAGVSQSPRYKVTKRGQDVALRCDPISGHVSLYWYRQALGQGPEFLTYFNYEAQQDKSGLPNDRFSAERPEGSISTLTIQRTEQRDSAMYRCASSSTLTVNTEAFFGQGTRLTVV.

The chain joins TRBV7-2 to TRBJ2-6; the match to TRBD2 covers 7 bases. CDR3 length equals 16 residues. Germline CDR1 reads SGHTA; CDR2 reads FQGNSA. V dropped 5 bases and J dropped 4; count of bases not matched to a gene: 8. In nucleotides, the CDR3 is TGTGCCAGCAGCCCAAGCGGGGCCCCCGGGGCCAACGTCCTGACTTTC. Its protein is CASSPSGAPGANVLTF.

CDR3 loop: CASSHRWDRVHEQYF. CDR3 sequence (DNA): TGTGCCAGCAGCCATAGATGGGACAGGGTTCACGAGCAGTACTTC. The gene calls are TRBV7-8 and TRBJ2-7; 9 nucleotides line up with TRBD1. The length of the CDR3 is 15 residues. The ends lost 5 bases at V and 5 bases at J; junction bases unmatched: 10. The germline V gene has CDR1 SGHVS and CDR2 FQNEAQ. The full variable domain, its missing parts supplied by reference TRBV7-8 and TRBJ2-7, is GAGVSQSPRYKVAKRGQDVALRCDPISGHVSLFWYQQALGQGPEFLTYFQNEAQLDKSGLPSDRFFAERPEGSVSTLKIQRTQQEDSAVYLCASSHRWDRVHEQYFGPGTRLTVT.

The chain uses TRBV6-5 and TRBJ2-1; the match to TRBD2 covers 12 bases. Germline CDR1 and CDR2: MNHEY and SVGAGI. CDR3 size: 15 residues. The V gene end was trimmed by 6 bases and the J gene end by 10 bases; junction bases not matched to a gene: 10. The CDR3 DNA is TGTGCCAGCAGCCTCGGGACTAGCGGGCCCAGGGAGCAGTTCTTC. Amino acid sequence: CASSLGTSGPREQFF.

J is TRBJ1-1 and V is TRBV10-3; D remains ambiguous. This CDR3 comprises 10 residues. CDR1 is ENHRY, CDR2 SYGVKD, per germline. The V end was cut by 10 bases, the J end by 5 bases, with 8 bases between. CDR3 amino acids: CAKPGTEAFF. CDR3 nucleotide sequence: TGTGCCAAGCCGGGAACTGAAGCTTTCTTT.